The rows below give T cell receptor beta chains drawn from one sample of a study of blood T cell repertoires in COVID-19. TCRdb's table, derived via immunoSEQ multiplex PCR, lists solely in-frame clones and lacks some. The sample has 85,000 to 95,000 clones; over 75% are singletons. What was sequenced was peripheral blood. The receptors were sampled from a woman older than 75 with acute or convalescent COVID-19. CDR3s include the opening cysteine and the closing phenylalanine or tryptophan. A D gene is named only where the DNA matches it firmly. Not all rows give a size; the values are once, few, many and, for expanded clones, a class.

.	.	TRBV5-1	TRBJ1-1	CASNVRGGAQGLGEAFF	TGCGCCAGCAATGTCCGGGGAGGGGCGCAAGGCTTGGGTGAAGCTTTCTTT
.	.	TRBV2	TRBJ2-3	CASRYGASGTDTQYF	TGTGCCAGCCGGTACGGGGCTAGCGGCACAGATACGCAGTATTTT
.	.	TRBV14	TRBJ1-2	CASSSPPGNYGYTF	TGTGCCAGCAGCTCGCCCCCGGGGAACTATGGCTACACCTTC
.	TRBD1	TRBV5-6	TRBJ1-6	CASSTNRGGSPLHF	TGTGCCAGCAGCACAAACAGGGGTGGTTCACCCCTCCACTTT
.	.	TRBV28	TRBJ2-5	CASSPFGETQYF	TGTGCCAGCAGCCCCTTCGGTGAGACCCAGTACTTC
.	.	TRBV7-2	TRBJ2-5	CASSPARGGMETQYF	TGTGCCAGCAGCCCCGCCCGGGGCGGGATGGAGACCCAGTACTTC
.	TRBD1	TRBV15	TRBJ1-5	CATSRDGTGGRQPQHF	TGTGCCACCAGCAGAGATGGAACAGGGGGACGACAGCCCCAGCATTTT
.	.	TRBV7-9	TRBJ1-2	CASSLAQGLYGYTF	TGTGCCAGCAGCTTAGCGCAGGGACTCTATGGCTACACCTTC
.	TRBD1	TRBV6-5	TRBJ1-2	CASSAGGYGYTF	TGTGCCAGCTCGGCAGGGGGCTATGGCTACACCTTC
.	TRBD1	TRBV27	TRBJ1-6	CASSKQGYYNSPLHF	TGTGCCAGCAGTAAACAGGGGTACTATAATTCACCCCTCCACTTT
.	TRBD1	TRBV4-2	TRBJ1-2	CASTRTGQGALDYGYTF	TGTGCCAGCACCCGAACGGGACAGGGGGCACTGGACTATGGCTACACCTTC
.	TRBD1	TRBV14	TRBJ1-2	CASSGNRGIMAGTF	TGTGCCAGCAGCGGAAACAGGGGTATTATGGCTGGCACCTTC
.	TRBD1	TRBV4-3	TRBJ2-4	CASSQSGQGYIQYF	TGCGCCAGCAGCCAATCGGGACAGGGGTACATTCAGTACTTC
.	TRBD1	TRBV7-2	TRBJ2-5	CASSLVTGGRETQYF	TGTGCCAGCAGCTTAGTTACAGGGGGGCGCGAGACCCAGTACTTC
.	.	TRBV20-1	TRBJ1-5	CSASRSNQPQHF	TGCAGTGCTAGTCGGAGCAATCAGCCCCAGCATTTT
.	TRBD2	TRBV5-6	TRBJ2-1	CASSWSSGNEQFF	TGTGCCAGCAGCTGGAGTAGCGGGAATGAGCAGTTCTTC
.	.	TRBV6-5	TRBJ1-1	CASTSREGGTEAFF	TGTGCCAGCACTTCACGGGAGGGCGGAACTGAAGCTTTCTTT
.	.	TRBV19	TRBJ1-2	CASSTSGGDYGYTF	TGTGCCAGTAGTACCTCGGGGGGCGACTATGGCTACACCTTC
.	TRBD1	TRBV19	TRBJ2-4	CASRSFGQEKNIQYF	TGTGCCAGTAGATCGTTTGGACAGGAGAAAAACATTCAGTACTTC
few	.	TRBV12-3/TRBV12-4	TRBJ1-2	CASSPTGSYGYTF	TGTGCCAGCAGCCCAACAGGGAGCTATGGCTACACCTTC
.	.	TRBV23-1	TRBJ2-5	CASSRQGMNETQYF	TGCGCCAGCAGTCGGCAGGGGATGAACGAGACCCAGTACTTC
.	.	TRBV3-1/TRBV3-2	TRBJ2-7	CASSQSQGAGSYEQYF	TGTGCCAGCAGCCAATCACAGGGAGCAGGGTCCTACGAGCAGTACTTC
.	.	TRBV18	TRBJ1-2	CASSPSRELGYTF	TGTGCCAGCTCACCATCCAGGGAACTAGGCTACACCTTC
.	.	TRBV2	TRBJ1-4	CASSPVTGRNEKLFF	TGTGCCAGCAGTCCGGTGACAGGCCGTAATGAAAAACTGTTTTTT
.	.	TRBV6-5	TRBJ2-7	CASSLQGYYEQYF	TGTGCCAGCAGCTTACAGGGCTACTACGAGCAGTACTTC
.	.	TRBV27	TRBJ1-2	CASRTSGASGYTF	TGTGCCAGCAGAACCTCAGGGGCTTCTGGCTACACCTTC
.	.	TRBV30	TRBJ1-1	CARARASNTEAFF	TGTGCCAGGGCCCGAGCATCGAACACTGAAGCTTTCTTT
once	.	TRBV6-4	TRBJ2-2	CASSDGGRGHTGELFF	TGTGCCAGCAGTGACGGGGGCAGGGGCCACACCGGGGAGCTGTTTTTT
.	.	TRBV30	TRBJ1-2	CAWSVLGGNGYTF	TGTGCCTGGAGTGTACTGGGGGGGAATGGCTACACCTTC
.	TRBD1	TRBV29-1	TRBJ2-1	CSGSDRGSYNEQFF	TGCAGCGGGTCTGACAGGGGTTCCTACAATGAGCAGTTCTTC
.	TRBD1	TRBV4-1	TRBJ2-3	CASSQDQGRGQVQYF	TGCGCCAGCAGCCAAGATCAAGGTCGGGGACAGGTTCAATATTTT
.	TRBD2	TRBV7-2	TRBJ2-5	CASSFGLAGGHEETQYF	TGTGCCAGCAGCTTTGGACTAGCGGGGGGGCATGAGGAGACCCAGTACTTC
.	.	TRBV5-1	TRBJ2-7	CASSAGRGYEQYF	TGCGCCAGCAGCGCAGGGCGAGGTTACGAGCAGTACTTC
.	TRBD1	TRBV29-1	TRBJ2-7	CSVEDRTGTAYEQYF	TGCAGCGTTGAAGATCGGACAGGGACAGCCTACGAGCAGTACTTC
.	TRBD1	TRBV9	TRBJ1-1	CASSTGQGAQAEAFF	TGTGCCAGCAGCACCGGACAGGGGGCGCAGGCTGAAGCTTTCTTT
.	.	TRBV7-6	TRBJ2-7	CASSLALSSDEQYF	TGTGCCAGCAGCTTAGCGTTAAGTAGCGACGAGCAGTACTTC
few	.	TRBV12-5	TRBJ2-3	CASAKEGPDTQYF	TGTGCTAGTGCCAAGGAGGGTCCAGATACGCAGTATTTT
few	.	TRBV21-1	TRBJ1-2	CASSSPLNYGYTF	TGTGCCAGCTCCTCTCCGCTAAACTATGGCTACACCTTC
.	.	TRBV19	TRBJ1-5	CASSTQIETGWVGNQPQHF	TGTGCCAGTAGTACTCAAATAGAAACAGGGTGGGTTGGCAATCAGCCCCAGCATTTT
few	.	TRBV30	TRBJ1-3	CAWTPPRQSGNTIYF	TGTGCCTGGACCCCACCGAGGCAATCTGGAAACACCATATATTTT
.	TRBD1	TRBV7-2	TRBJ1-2	CASSPSTGYYGYTF	TGTGCCAGCAGCCCCTCGACAGGGTACTATGGCTACACCTTC
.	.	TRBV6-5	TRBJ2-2	CASSRGRGDTGELFF	TGTGCCAGCAGTAGGGGCAGGGGGGACACCGGGGAGCTGTTTTTT
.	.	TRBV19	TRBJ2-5	CASSNLPGTQYF	TGTGCCAGTAGTAACTTGCCGGGAACCCAGTACTTC
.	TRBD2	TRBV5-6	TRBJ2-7	CASSSRSGTSGALQQYF	TGTGCCAGCAGCTCCAGGTCCGGGACTAGCGGGGCCCTGCAGCAGTACTTC
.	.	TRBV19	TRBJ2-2	CASSKGQISTGELFF	TGTGCCAGTAGTAAGGGACAAATCTCAACCGGGGAGCTGTTTTTT
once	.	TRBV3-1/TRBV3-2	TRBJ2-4	CASSSSWGGGNIQYF	TGTGCCAGCAGCTCCTCGTGGGGGGGCGGAAACATTCAGTACTTC